This section outlines one T cell receptor beta chain sequence together with its context. Authors' processing steps: Reference gene primer amplification gave estimated nucleated cell counts. Produced via immunoSEQ multiplex PCR; TCRdb's table is partial and in-frame only. V, J and clone size are taken as reported in that table, and D and trimming were inferred from the DNA itself. This table holds about 210,000 clones, about 91% found once. The source of the sample is a study of blood T cell repertoires in COVID-19. Study-wide context: Acute and convalescent COVID-19 samples came from the United States, Italy and Spain. PBMCs, B-cell-depleted T cells, or T cells provided the cDNA or gDNA that made up the material.

Enrollees, about 18 to 100 years old, lived in approximately 25 US areas. The length of the CDR3 is 14 residues. Looked up from germline, CDR1 is MNHEY and CDR2 is SMNVEV (reference sequence). Losses at the gene ends were 2 bases for V and 4 bases for J; bases not matched to a gene: 2. The chain links TRBV27 to TRBJ2-7, with 10 bases matching TRBD2. The source of this sequence is a man younger than 35 with acute COVID-19. Sample: PBMCs or T cells enriched from blood (not recorded which). The CDR3 DNA is TGTGCCAGCAGTTTACTAGCGGGAGTTTACGAGCAGTACTTC. Protein: CASSLLAGVYEQYF.